The 6 T cell receptor beta chains below come from one sample, sequenced in a study of PD-1 blockade in classical Hodgkin lymphoma. Produced via immunoSEQ multiplex PCR; TCRdb's table is partial and in-frame only. The sample holds some 150,000 clones, approximately 81% seen once. After autologous stem cell transplantation all patients relapsed, and prior brentuximab vedotin exposure differed between cohorts. The sample consisted of peripheral blood mononuclear cells (PBMCs), taken before the second cycle of nivolumab. All receptors come from a human donor with classical Hodgkin lymphoma.

V gene TRBV5-1 combines with J gene TRBJ2-3; no clear D gene. The CDR3 is 14 residues long. Germline V lookup: CDR1 SGHRS, CDR2 YFSETQ. V lost 3 bases and J 0 bases, leaving 8 bases between the germline ends. In DNA, the CDR3 is TGCGCCAGCAGCTCCGGCCAGAGCACAGATACGCAGTATTTT. It encodes CASSSGQSTDTQYF.

This chain uses TRBV10-3 with TRBJ1-2, with a weak D call TRBD1 (5 bases). The germline V and J ends were trimmed by 6 bases and 5 bases, with 13 bases remaining between them. There are 13 residues in the CDR3. Germline values: CDR1 ENHRY, CDR2 SYGVKD. CDR3 coding DNA: TGTGCCATCAGCGGGGTCAGGGAGTATGGCTACACCTTC. Encoded protein: CAISGVREYGYTF.

The CDR3 bases are TGTGCCATCAGTGCGACAGGGATTGGATCCTATGGCTACACCTTC. Protein sequence: CAISATGIGSYGYTF. The V and J genes are TRBV10-3 and TRBJ1-2; TRBD1 matches 7 bases. The V gene end was trimmed by 4 bases and the J gene end by 4 bases; junction bases not matched to a gene: 9. Germline loops: CDR1 ENHRY, CDR2 SYGVKD. The CDR3 is 15 amino acids.

The rearrangement uses TRBV5-1 and TRBJ1-1; a weak D match, TRBD1 (5 bases). This CDR3 has 15 amino acids. CDR1 is SGHRS and CDR2 is YFSETQ in the germline V gene. Trimming removed 2 bases from V and 1 base from J, with 12 bases in between. The chain's CDR3 is CASSFGIGGNTEAFF. The CDR3, as DNA: TGCGCCAGCAGCTTCGGCATTGGGGGGAACACTGAAGCTTTCTTT.

V and J are TRBV7-8 and TRBJ2-5; 10 nucleotides agree with TRBD1. V lost 0 bases, J lost 5 bases, and 3 bases stayed unmatched. The germline gives CDR1 SGHVS, CDR2 FQNEAQ. The CDR3 contains 15 residues. This CDR3 is CASSLAGTGVETQYF. DNA for the CDR3: TGTGCCAGCAGCTTAGCGGGGACAGGGGTCGAGACCCAGTACTTC.

In its sample, this clone was seen once. The chain employs TRBV6-1 and TRBJ1-5; TRBD1 might be the D (6 bases). The germline CDR1 and CDR2 sequences are MNHNS and SASEGT. Trimming took off 2 bases at V and 4 bases at J, with 18 bases between the two ends. The CDR3 covers 17 residues. For the CDR3, the DNA is TGTGCCAGCAGTGAATGGGGGGCAAGAGGGCCTAATCAGCCCCAGCATTTT. It is translated as CASSEWGARGPNQPQHF.